This T cell receptor (beta chain) is from a study of Tregs in tolerant kidney transplant recipients (dated by TCRdb to between 2018 and 2021). Regarding the research as a whole: TCRbeta sequencing was used in the study to identify donor-specific regulatory T cells before combined kidney and bone marrow transplantation, and the identified cells were then tracked after transplant.

Related donors were used in the transplants with nonmyeloablative bone marrow transplantation, and mixed chimerism was transient in the human trials. Unstimulated Tregs (CD4+CD25+CD127-), CD4+ non-Tregs (CD4+CD25-), CD4 and CD8 cells were FACS-sorted from thawed PBMCs. The patients were a few recipients of combined kidney and bone marrow transplants from the ITN036ST trial, and samples were available only from these trial subjects. Healthy control blood was separated into PBMCs by Ficoll density gradient and cryopreserved, and patient PBMCs were collected both before and after transplant. Results the study describes overall, beyond this receptor: Although technical replication error seemed to be minimal, the question of biological reproducibility was not addressed directly. Because the PCR primers were changed over time for some patients, nucleotide-level comparison could not be performed across the samples from those patients. Expanding Tregs with activated donor B cells appeared to identify the most biologically relevant and donor-specific TCRbeta repertoire. The study was constrained by small patient numbers, and validation of the findings is required in larger populations and under other immunosuppression protocols. In tolerant patients, the expansion of donor-specific Tregs was greater than global Treg expansion, suggesting that the expansion was antigen-driven rather than nonspecific.

A remark on this clone: Its antigen remains undetermined. No base quality information exists; no much larger clone differs at one position.

For TCRbeta CDR3 sequencing, genomic DNA from the sorted cells was extracted using the QIAGEN DNeasy Blood and Tissue Kit. Through immunoSEQ, high-throughput TCRbeta CDR3 sequencing was done commercially, including PCR amplification with internal controls and bias correction. In the paper's pipeline: Unique productive TCRbeta sequences were defined by CDR3 nucleotide sequence where primers matched, and otherwise by CDR3 amino acid sequence together with Vbeta and Jbeta genes. Sorting error was corrected by removing sequences shared between sorted populations at a frequency ratio of 2:1 or less, and the remaining shared sequences were assigned to the higher population. Sequences were defined as donor-reactive when expanded at least 5-fold in CFSE-low cells versus unstimulated cells and present at a frequency of at least 0.01% in CFSE-low cells. Jensen-Shannon divergence, calculated on the top 100 TCRbeta sequences ranked by frequency, was used to quantify repertoire divergence. For any sample with multiple sequencing runs, sorting error was corrected in each run separately before the runs were pooled. TCRdb holds this immuneACCESS table with in-frame rearrangements only. Some clones are missing; in checked studies, unresolved V genes explain under half, and the rest has no known cause. V and J calls and clone size are those listed in that table; D and trimming were worked out from the DNA. For this sample there are about 52,000 clones; 90% to 95% appear just once. The ten largest clonotypes hold about 15% of the sample.

This TCR came from a human patient who received a combined kidney and bone marrow transplant. Some T cells may originate with the graft donor following a transplant. The sequencing used CD8+ T cells from blood (PBMCs), collected 24 months after the transplant.

The CDR3 protein: CASSADLYTNTGELFF. The nucleotide sequence is given as TGTGCCAGCAGCGCCGACTTATACACGAACACCGGGGAGCTGTTTTTT. Recombination joined TRBV9 with TRBJ2-2, with no reliable assignment of the D segment. There are 16 amino acids in the CDR3, from cysteine to phenylalanine inclusive. The retained sequence is limited to the CDR3, 48 bases, with the frame set at the first base. Looking up the germline V gene yields CDR1 SGDLS and CDR2 YYNGEE. The V end loses 3 bases and the J end loses 0 bases, and a stretch of 12 bases separates them.